Following are 24 T cell receptor beta chains from one sample sequenced in a study of blood T cell repertoires in COVID-19. Generated by immunoSEQ multiplex PCR, the TCRdb table keeps only in-frame clones and is missing some. Among around 76,000 clones, around nine tenths were seen once, and the ten largest hold less than 0.65%. Material: peripheral blood. These receptors all stem from a man in his sixties with acute or convalescent COVID-19.

V usage is TRBV20-1 and J usage is TRBJ1-1; unclear D gene. The germline V and J ends were trimmed by 3 bases and 5 bases, with 31 bases remaining between them. Germline V gene lookup returns CDR1 DFQATT and CDR2 SNEGSKA (reference sequence). This CDR3 region has 19 residues. Here the CDR3 reads CSASMGSAREQKVGTEAFF. In DNA form, the CDR3 reads TGCAGTGCTAGTATGGGGTCGGCGAGGGAGCAGAAAGTGGGAACTGAAGCTTTCTTT.

The chain couples TRBV7-7 to TRBJ2-2, with TRBD2 identical over 13 bases. Trimming removed 6 bases from V and 3 bases from J; junction bases left unmatched: 4. The CDR3 has 16 amino acids. Per the germline V gene, CDR1 is SSHAT and CDR2 is FNYEAQ (reference sequence). The DNA for the CDR3 is TGTGCCAGCAGACCACTAGCGGGAGGGGACACCGGGGAGCTGTTTTTT. Encoded protein: CASRPLAGGDTGELFF.

The rearrangement uses TRBV6-6 and TRBJ2-3; D not certain. This CDR3 is 15 amino acids long. Trimming removed 0 bases from V and 5 bases from J, with 12 bases in between. CDR1 is MNHNY, CDR2 SVGAGI, per germline (reference sequence). This CDR3 reads CASSYSRGHGDTQYF. The CDR3 DNA reads as TGTGCCAGCAGTTACTCGCGAGGTCATGGAGATACGCAGTATTTT.

The chain is built from TRBV5-4 and TRBJ2-2; the match to TRBD2 covers 8 bases. CDR3 length: 16 amino acids. Germline-derived CDR1 and CDR2 are SGHNT and YYREEE (reference sequence). With V trimmed by 6 bases and J by 2 bases, 9 bases remained unmatched. Here the CDR3 reads CASTFEAGANTGELFF. The DNA of the CDR3 is TGTGCCAGCACTTTCGAAGCGGGGGCCAACACCGGGGAGCTGTTTTTT.

This sequence joins TRBV30 and TRBJ2-7; 9 bases align to TRBD1. The junction had 5 bases not matched to a gene; V was cut back by 2 bases and J by 0 bases. This CDR3 comprises 15 residues. CDR1 and CDR2 (germline): GTSNPN, SVGIG (reference sequence). CDR3 sequence (DNA): TGTGCCTGGAGTTACGGGACAGGGCCCTCCTACGAGCAGTACTTC. This encodes CAWSYGTGPSYEQYF.

This chain connects TRBV7-8 to TRBJ1-2, with D unclear. Germline CDR1 is SGHVS and CDR2 is FQNEAQ. The CDR3 has 16 residues. The V end lost 4 bases, the J end lost 5 bases, and 20 bases lay between the germline ends. Written as DNA, the CDR3 is TGTGCCAGCAGCTCCCCGGAGGTGGGGATAGGATATGGCTACACCTTC. This gives the protein CASSSPEVGIGYGYTF.

The V and J genes are TRBV27 and TRBJ1-6; 11 bases align to TRBD1. CDR3 length: 19 residues. The V gene's germline CDR1 is MNHEY and CDR2 SMNVEV (reference sequence). The trim removed 2 bases at V and 7 bases at J, leaving 13 bases unmatched. CDR3 DNA: TGTGCCAGCAGTTTAAGGCCGGATCGGACAGGGGGCCTGAATTCACCCCTCCACTTT. Residues: CASSLRPDRTGGLNSPLHF.

The chain uses TRBV5-6 and TRBJ1-2; D remains unclear. Trimming left V 4 bases short and J 1 base short, with 14 bases between. CDR3 length: 15 residues. The germline V gene has CDR1 SGHDT and CDR2 YYEEEE. CDR3 loop: CASSPLWEINYGYTF. The CDR3 nucleotides read TGTGCCAGCAGCCCCCTTTGGGAGATTAACTATGGCTACACCTTC. Combining the CDR3 with reference TRBV5-6 and TRBJ1-2 gives the whole variable domain DAGVTQSPTHLIKTRGQQVTLRCSPKSGHDTVSWYQQALGQGPQFIFQYYEEEERQRGNFPDRFSGHQFPNYSSELNVNALLLGDSALYLCASSPLWEINYGYTFGSGTRLTVV.

This clone has only a few counts. The V call is TRBV27, the J call TRBJ2-2; 14 bases are a match to TRBD2. Germline assignment: CDR1 MNHEY and CDR2 SMNVEV (reference sequence). V was pared by 5 bases and J by 4 bases, with 9 bases of the junction left unmatched. The CDR3 loop spans 18 amino acids. The CDR3 DNA follows: TGTGCCAGCAGTCCCGGGACTAGCGGGAGAGGGTCCACCGGGGAGCTGTTTTTT. This encodes CASSPGTSGRGSTGELFF.

The chain carries TRBV5-1 and TRBJ2-7; tentatively, D is TRBD2 (5 bases). The CDR3 is 13 residues long. V was trimmed by 6 bases and J by 5 bases, leaving 15 bases between them. From germline, CDR1 is SGHRS and CDR2 YFSETQ. The CDR3 spells CASTGKEKHEQYF. As DNA, the CDR3 is TGCGCCAGCACCGGGAAAGAAAAACACGAGCAGTACTTC. The full variable domain, in which reference TRBV5-1 and TRBJ2-7 provide the parts outside the CDR3, is KAGVTQTPRYLIKTRGQQVTLSCSPISGHRSVSWYQQTPGQGLQFLFEYFSETQRNKGNFPGRFSGRQFSNSRSEMNVSTLELGDSALYLCASTGKEKHEQYFGPGTRLTVT.

In this sample, this clone turned up a few times. The rearrangement links TRBV7-6 to TRBJ2-3; 8 positions match TRBD2. J gave up 0 bases and V 6 bases, and 8 bases lay outside the gene matches. The CDR3 has 16 residues. Per the germline V gene, CDR1 is SGHVS and CDR2 is FNYEAQ. The CDR3 loop reads CASSNPGGESTDTQYF. The CDR3 DNA is TGTGCCAGCAGTAATCCCGGGGGGGAGAGCACAGATACGCAGTATTTT.

The CDR3 loop reads CASSLSGTTDTQYF. CDR3 nucleotides: TGTGCCAGCAGCCTCAGCGGGACCACAGATACGCAGTATTTT. The chain joins TRBV11-3 to TRBJ2-3; TRBD2 aligns across 7 bases. The junction had 4 bases not matched to a gene; V was cut back by 5 bases and J by 2 bases. Germline V gene lookup returns CDR1 SGHNT and CDR2 YENEEA. The CDR3 runs 14 residues.

The gene calls are TRBV29-1 and TRBJ2-7, with D possibly matching TRBD2 (6 bases). Germline V gene lookup returns CDR1 SQVTM and CDR2 ANQGSEA. The CDR3 loop spans 13 amino acids. Trimming took off 7 bases at V and 2 bases at J, with 15 bases between the two ends. CDR3 sequence (DNA): TGCAGCGCTCGCACCTCGGGAGCCTACGAGCAGTACTTC. Amino acids: CSARTSGAYEQYF.

This chain links TRBV6-1 with TRBJ1-5, with D tentatively TRBD1 (5 bases). The germline V gene encodes CDR1 MNHNS and CDR2 SASEGT. Deletions cut 2 bases from V and 7 bases from J, with 18 bases between. The CDR3 covers 16 residues. For the CDR3, the DNA is TGTGCCAGCAGTGAATTGAGGCAGGGAGGCGGACAGCCCCAGCATTTT. Its translation is CASSELRQGGGQPQHF.

This clone was found once. The chain has TRBV5-1 and TRBJ2-2; 8 bases line up with TRBD1. Germline loops: CDR1 SGHRS, CDR2 YFSETQ. V was pared by 3 bases and J by 7 bases, with 5 bases of the junction left unmatched. The CDR3 is 14 residues long. The CDR3: CASSWGQVIGELFF. The CDR3, as DNA: TGCGCCAGCAGCTGGGGACAGGTGATCGGGGAGCTGTTTTTT.

The V and J genes are TRBV5-1 and TRBJ2-3, with 10 positions matching TRBD2. Germline V gene lookup returns CDR1 SGHRS and CDR2 YFSETQ. Trimming took 4 bases from V and 2 from J; bases not matched to a gene: 7. There are 16 residues in the CDR3. The CDR3 reads CASSNGLAASTDTQYF. In DNA, the CDR3 is TGCGCCAGCAGCAACGGACTAGCGGCCTCCACAGATACGCAGTATTTT.

This clone was seen more than once but under ten times. This chain links TRBV7-7 with TRBJ2-5, with TRBD1 as a possible D gene (5 bases). V was cut by 5 bases and J by 3 bases, with 22 bases left in between. Germline CDR1 SSHAT, CDR2 FNYEAQ (reference sequence). The CDR3 is made up of 17 amino acids. CDR3 nucleotides: TGTGCCAGCAGCCATATCAGGGCTCATCATCGGGAAGAGACCCAGTACTTC. Translation: CASSHIRAHHREETQYF.

This clone was seen just once. In DNA form, the CDR3 reads TGTGCCAGCAGCAAAGCTTCGGGGTACGGCTACAATGAGCAGTTCTTC. Its translation: CASSKASGYGYNEQFF. This chain links TRBV21-1 with TRBJ2-1; the table's D call, TRBD2, was not checked against the DNA. TRBV21-1 is a documented pseudogene. CDR3 length: 16 amino acids.

The J gene is TRBJ1-2, the V gene TRBV18; 7 bases match TRBD1. Unmatched junction bases numbered 9, after V lost 6 bases and J lost 8 bases. This CDR3 has 13 residues. CDR1 is KGHSH, CDR2 LQKENI, per germline. CDR3 bases: TGTGCCAGCTCGCCAGGGGGGGAAGGCGGCTACACCTTC. Its protein product is CASSPGGEGGYTF.

The chain joins TRBV10-3 to TRBJ1-5; D is undetermined. Trimming removed 0 bases from V and 8 bases from J, with 8 bases in between. There are 13 residues in the CDR3. The germline V gene encodes CDR1 ENHRY and CDR2 SYGVKD. In nucleotides, the CDR3 is TGTGCCATCAGTGAGTCGGGGAGGGAGCCCCAGCATTTT. Translating it yields CAISESGREPQHF.

This clone was recorded a few times. The chain recombines TRBV12-3 or TRBV12-4 with TRBJ1-2; TRBD1 might be the D (5 bases). The CDR3 spans 12 residues. Trimming removed 9 bases from V and 8 bases from J, with 16 bases in between. CDR3 region: CASLRGRSGYTF. In DNA form, the CDR3 reads TGTGCCAGTCTGCGGGGGAGGAGCGGCTACACCTTC.

Of note for this clone: Distinct nucleotide sequences in the sample also encode this CDR3. V usage is TRBV10-3 and J usage is TRBJ1-2; 10 bases fit TRBD1. The germline gives CDR1 ENHRY, CDR2 SYGVKD. This CDR3 has 15 residues. Unmatched junction bases numbered 6, after V lost 3 bases and J lost 5 bases. CDR3 coding DNA: TGTGCCATCAGTGACCAGGGGGGACAGGGGTATGGCTACACCTTC. This translates into CAISDQGGQGYGYTF.

The chain links TRBV19 to TRBJ1-5, with D maybe TRBD1 (6 bases). Trimming removed 9 bases from V and 0 bases from J, with 15 bases in between. The CDR3 runs to 15 residues. Germline assignment: CDR1 LNHDA and CDR2 SQIVND (reference sequence). The CDR3 nucleotides are TGTGCCAGCACCACGGGACATTATAGCAATCAGCCCCAGCATTTT. It specifies CASTTGHYSNQPQHF.

The genes are TRBV11-2 and TRBJ2-5; the D gene is possibly TRBD1 (5 bases). The CDR3 covers 14 residues. V was shortened by 5 bases and J by 2 bases, with 12 bases between the two germline ends. Germline values: CDR1 SGHAT, CDR2 FQNNGV. CDR3 sequence reads: CASSPNRIQETQYF. CDR3 bases: TGTGCCAGCAGCCCGAACAGGATTCAAGAGACCCAGTACTTC.